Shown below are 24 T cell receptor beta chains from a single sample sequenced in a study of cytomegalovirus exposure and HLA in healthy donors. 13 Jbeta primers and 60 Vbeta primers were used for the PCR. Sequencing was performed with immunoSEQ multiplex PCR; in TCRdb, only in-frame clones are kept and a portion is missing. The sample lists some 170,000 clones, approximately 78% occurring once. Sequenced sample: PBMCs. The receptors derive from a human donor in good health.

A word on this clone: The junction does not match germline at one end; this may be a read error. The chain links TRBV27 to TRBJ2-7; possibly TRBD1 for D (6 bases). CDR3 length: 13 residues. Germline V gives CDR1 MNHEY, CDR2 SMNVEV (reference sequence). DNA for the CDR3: TGTGCCACCAGTCTGGCACAGGGATCCGAGCAGTACTTC. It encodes CATSLAQGSEQYF.

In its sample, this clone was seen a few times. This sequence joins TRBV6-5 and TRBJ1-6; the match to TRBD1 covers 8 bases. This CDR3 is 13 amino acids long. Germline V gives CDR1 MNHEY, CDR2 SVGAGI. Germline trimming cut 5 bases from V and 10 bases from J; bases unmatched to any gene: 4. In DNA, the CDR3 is TGTGCCAGCAGTGGACAGGGAGGGTCACCCCTCCACTTT. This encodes CASSGQGGSPLHF.

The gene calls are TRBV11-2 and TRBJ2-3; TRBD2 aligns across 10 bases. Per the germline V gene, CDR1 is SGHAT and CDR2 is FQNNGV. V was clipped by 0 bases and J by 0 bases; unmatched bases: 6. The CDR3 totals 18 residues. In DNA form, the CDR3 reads TGTGCCAGCAGCTTAGATCTAGCGGGGGCTACTAGCACAGATACGCAGTATTTT. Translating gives CASSLDLAGATSTDTQYF.

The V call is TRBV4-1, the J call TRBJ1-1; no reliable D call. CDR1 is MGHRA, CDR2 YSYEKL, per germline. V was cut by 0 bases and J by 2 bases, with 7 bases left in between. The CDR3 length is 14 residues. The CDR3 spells CASSQERRNTEAFF. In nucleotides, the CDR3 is TGCGCCAGCAGCCAAGAAAGGAGAAACACTGAAGCTTTCTTT.

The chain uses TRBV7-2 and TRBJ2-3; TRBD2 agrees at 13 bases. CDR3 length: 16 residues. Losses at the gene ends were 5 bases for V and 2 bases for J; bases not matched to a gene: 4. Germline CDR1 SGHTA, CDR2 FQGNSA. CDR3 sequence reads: CASSAGLAGATDTQYF. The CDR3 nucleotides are TGTGCCAGCAGCGCTGGACTAGCGGGGGCCACAGATACGCAGTATTTT. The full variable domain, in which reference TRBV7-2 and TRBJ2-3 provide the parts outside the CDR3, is GAGVSQSPSNKVTEKGKDVELRCDPISGHTALYWYRQSLGQGLEFLIYFQGNSAPDKSGLPSDRFSAERTGGSVSTLTIQRTQQEDSAVYLCASSAGLAGATDTQYFGPGTRLTVL.

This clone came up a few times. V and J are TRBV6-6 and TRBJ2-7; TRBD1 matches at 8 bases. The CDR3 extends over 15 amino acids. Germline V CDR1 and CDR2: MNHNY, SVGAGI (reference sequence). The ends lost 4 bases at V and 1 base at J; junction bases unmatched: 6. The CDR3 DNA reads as TGTGCCAGCAGTTCCCAGGACAGGGTATCCTACGAGCAGTACTTC. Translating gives CASSSQDRVSYEQYF.

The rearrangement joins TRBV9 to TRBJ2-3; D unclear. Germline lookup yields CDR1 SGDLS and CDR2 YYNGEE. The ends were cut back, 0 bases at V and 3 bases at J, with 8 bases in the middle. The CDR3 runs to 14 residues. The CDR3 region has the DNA TGTGCCAGCAGCGTAGCTGAACAGACAGATACGCAGTATTTT. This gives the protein CASSVAEQTDTQYF.

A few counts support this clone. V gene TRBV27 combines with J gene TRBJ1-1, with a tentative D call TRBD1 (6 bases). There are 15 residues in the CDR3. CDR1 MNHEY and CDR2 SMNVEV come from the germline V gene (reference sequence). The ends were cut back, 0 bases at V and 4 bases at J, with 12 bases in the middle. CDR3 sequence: CASSLSGGASTEAFF. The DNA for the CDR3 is TGTGCCAGCAGTTTATCTGGGGGCGCGAGCACTGAAGCTTTCTTT.

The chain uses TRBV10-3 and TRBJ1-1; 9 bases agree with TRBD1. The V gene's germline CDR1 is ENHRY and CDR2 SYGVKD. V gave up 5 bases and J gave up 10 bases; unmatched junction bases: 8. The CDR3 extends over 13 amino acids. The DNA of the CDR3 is TGTGCCATCAGTCCGGACAGGGGCAATCGAGCTTTCTTT. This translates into CAISPDRGNRAFF.

CDR3 coding DNA: TGTGCCAGCAGCTTCAGTTCGCCTTTCCGGGGCTATGGCTACACCTTC. This translates into CASSFSSPFRGYGYTF. The chain uses TRBV5-4 and TRBJ1-2, with D hard to call. The germline CDR1 and CDR2 sequences are SGHNT and YYREEE (reference sequence). The CDR3 is 16 residues long. Trimming shortened V by 2 bases and J by 4 bases, and 18 bases separated the two germline ends.

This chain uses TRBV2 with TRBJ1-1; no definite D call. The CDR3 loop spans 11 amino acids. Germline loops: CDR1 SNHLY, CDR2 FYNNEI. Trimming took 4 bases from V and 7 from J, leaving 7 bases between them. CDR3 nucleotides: TGTGCCAGCAGTGTGGCAGTTGAAGCTTTCTTT. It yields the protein CASSVAVEAFF.

The CDR3 DNA sequence: TGTGCCAGTCAAAAGGACCGGGGAGTTGTTGAAGCTTTCTTT. Amino acid sequence: CASQKDRGVVEAFF. The rearrangement links TRBV13 to TRBJ1-1, with D uncertain. The V end lost 9 bases, the J end lost 7 bases, and 21 bases lay between the germline ends. This CDR3 region has 14 residues. Germline assignment: CDR1 PRHDT and CDR2 FYEKMQ (reference sequence).

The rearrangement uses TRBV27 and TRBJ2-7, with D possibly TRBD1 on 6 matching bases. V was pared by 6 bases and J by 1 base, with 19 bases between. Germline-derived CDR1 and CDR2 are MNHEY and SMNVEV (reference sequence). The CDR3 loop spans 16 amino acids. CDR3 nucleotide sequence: TGTGCCAGCAGCCCGGGGTCGACAGGAACTTCCTACGAGCAGTACTTC. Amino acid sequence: CASSPGSTGTSYEQYF.

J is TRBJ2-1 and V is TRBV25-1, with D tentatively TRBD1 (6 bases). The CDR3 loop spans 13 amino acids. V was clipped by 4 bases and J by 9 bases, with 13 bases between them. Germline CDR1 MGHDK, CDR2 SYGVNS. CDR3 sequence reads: CASSVDSAAEQFF. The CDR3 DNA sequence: TGTGCCAGCAGTGTGGACAGCGCCGCTGAGCAGTTCTTC. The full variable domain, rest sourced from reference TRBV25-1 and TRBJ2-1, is EADIYQTPRYLVIGTGKKITLECSQTMGHDKMYWYQQDPGMELHLIHYSYGVNSTEKGDLSSESTVSRIRTEHFPLTLESARPSHTSQYLCASSVDSAAEQFFGPGTRLTVL.

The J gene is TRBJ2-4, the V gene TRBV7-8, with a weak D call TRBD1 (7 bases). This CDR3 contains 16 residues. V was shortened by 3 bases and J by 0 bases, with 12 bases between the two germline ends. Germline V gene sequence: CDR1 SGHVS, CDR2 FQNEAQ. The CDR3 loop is CASSFQGGLAKNIQYF. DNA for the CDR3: TGTGCCAGCAGCTTCCAGGGGGGTTTAGCCAAAAACATTCAGTACTTC.

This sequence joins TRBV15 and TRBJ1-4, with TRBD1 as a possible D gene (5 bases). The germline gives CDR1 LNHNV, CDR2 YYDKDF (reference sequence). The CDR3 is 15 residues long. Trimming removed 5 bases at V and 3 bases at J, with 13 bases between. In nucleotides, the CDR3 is TGTGCCACCAGCCTGGGGGGAGCGGCTAATGAAAAACTGTTTTTT. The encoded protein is CATSLGGAANEKLFF. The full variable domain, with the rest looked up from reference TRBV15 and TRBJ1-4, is DAMVIQNPRYQVTQFGKPVTLSCSQTLNHNVMYWYQQKSSQAPKLLFHYYDKDFNNEADTPDNFQSRRPNTSFCFLDIRSPGLGDTAMYLCATSLGGAANEKLFFGSGTQLSVL.

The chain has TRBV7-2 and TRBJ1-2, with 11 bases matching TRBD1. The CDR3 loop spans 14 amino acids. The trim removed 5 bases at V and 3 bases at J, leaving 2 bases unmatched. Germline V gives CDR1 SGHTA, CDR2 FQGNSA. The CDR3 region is CASSRDRGDYGYTF. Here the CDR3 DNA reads TGTGCCAGCAGCCGGGACAGGGGGGACTATGGCTACACCTTC.

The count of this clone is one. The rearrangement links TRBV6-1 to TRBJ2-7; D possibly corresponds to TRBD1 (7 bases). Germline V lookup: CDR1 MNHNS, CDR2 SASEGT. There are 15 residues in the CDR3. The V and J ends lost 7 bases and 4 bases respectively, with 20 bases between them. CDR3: CASIGGQEGAYEQYF. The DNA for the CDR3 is TGTGCCAGCATAGGGGGCCAGGAGGGGGCTTACGAGCAGTACTTC.

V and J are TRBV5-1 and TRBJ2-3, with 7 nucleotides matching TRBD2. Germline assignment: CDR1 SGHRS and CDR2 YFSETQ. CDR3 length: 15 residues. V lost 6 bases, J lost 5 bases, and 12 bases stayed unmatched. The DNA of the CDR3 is TGCGCCAGCAAGGTTGAAGGGACTATTGGAGATACGCAGTATTTT. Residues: CASKVEGTIGDTQYF.

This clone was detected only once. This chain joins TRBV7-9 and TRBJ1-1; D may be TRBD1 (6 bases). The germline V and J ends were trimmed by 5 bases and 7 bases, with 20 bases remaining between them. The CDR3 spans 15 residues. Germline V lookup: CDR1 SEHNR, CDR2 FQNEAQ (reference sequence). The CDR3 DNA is TGTGCCAGCAGCCCCCGATTGGGAGGGGGTTGTGAAGCTTTCTTT. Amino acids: CASSPRLGGGCEAFF.

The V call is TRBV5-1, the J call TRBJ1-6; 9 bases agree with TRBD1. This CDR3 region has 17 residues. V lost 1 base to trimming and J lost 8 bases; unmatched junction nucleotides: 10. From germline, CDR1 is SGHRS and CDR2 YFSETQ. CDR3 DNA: TGCGCCAGCAGCTTGATCCCCCGGGACAGGGCTGATTCACCCCTCCACTTT. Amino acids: CASSLIPRDRADSPLHF.

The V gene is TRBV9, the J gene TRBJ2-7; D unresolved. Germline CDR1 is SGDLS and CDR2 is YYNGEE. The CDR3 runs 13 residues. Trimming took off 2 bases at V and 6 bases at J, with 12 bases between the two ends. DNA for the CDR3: TGTGCCAGCAGCGTCGCGGCCCCCTCCGAGCAGTACTTC. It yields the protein CASSVAAPSEQYF.

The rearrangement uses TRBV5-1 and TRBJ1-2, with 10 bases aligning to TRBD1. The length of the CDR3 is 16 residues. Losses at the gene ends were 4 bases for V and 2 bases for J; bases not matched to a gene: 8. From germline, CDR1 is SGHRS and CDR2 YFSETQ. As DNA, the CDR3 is TGCGCCAGCAGCGGGGCCGGGACAGGGGAGAACTATGGCTACACCTTC. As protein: CASSGAGTGENYGYTF. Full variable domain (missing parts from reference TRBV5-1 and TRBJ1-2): KAGVTQTPRYLIKTRGQQVTLSCSPISGHRSVSWYQQTPGQGLQFLFEYFSETQRNKGNFPGRFSGRQFSNSRSEMNVSTLELGDSALYLCASSGAGTGENYGYTFGSGTRLTVV.

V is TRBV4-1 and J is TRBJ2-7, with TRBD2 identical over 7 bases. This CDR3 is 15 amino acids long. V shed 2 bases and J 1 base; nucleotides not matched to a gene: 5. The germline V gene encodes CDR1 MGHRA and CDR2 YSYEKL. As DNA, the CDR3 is TGCGCCAGCAGCCAAACTTGGGGGGGGTCCTACGAGCAGTACTTC. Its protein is CASSQTWGGSYEQYF.